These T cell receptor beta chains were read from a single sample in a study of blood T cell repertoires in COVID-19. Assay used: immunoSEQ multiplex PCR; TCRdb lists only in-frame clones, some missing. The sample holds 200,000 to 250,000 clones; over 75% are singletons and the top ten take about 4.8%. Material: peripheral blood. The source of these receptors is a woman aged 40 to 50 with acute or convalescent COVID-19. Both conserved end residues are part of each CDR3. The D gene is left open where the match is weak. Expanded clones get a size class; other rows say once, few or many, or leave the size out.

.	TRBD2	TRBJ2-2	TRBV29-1	CSTPGLAAGELFF	TGCAGCACTCCGGGACTAGCGGCCGGGGAGCTGTTTTTT
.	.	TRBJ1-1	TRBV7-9	CASSLSTGFTEAFF	TGTGCCAGCAGCTTATCTACAGGGTTCACTGAAGCTTTCTTT
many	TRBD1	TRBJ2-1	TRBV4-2	CASSRDRDNEQFF	TGTGCCAGCAGCCGAGACAGGGACAATGAGCAGTTCTTC
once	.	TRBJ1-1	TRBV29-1	CSVAWESAFF	TGCAGCGTTGCGTGGGAGTCCGCTTTCTTT
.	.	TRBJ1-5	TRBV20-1	CSASTTYSNQPQHF	TGCAGTGCTAGTACCACCTATAGCAATCAGCCCCAGCATTTT
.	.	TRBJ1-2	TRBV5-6	CASSLAVGYTF	TGTGCCAGCAGCTTGGCAGTTGGCTACACCTTC
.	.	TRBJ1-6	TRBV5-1	CASSSQSNSPLHF	TGCGCCAGCAGCTCACAATCTAATTCACCCCTCCACTTT
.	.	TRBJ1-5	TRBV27	CASSPGVGVEGQPQHF	TGTGCCAGCAGCCCCGGGGTAGGGGTGGAGGGTCAGCCCCAGCATTTT
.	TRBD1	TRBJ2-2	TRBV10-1	CASSPLSGQGARGGHTGELFF	TGCGCCAGCAGCCCGCTTTCGGGACAGGGGGCGCGAGGGGGCCACACCGGGGAGCTGTTTTTT
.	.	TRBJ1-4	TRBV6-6	CASSYSGNEKLFF	TGTGCCAGCAGTTACTCCGGTAATGAAAAACTGTTTTTT
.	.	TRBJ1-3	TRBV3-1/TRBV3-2	CASSHRSGFGSGNTIYF	TGTGCCAGCAGCCATCGGTCAGGGTTCGGCTCTGGAAACACCATATATTTT
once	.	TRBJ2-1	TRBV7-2	CASSFRDNYNEQFF	TGTGCCAGCAGCTTTCGGGACAACTACAATGAGCAGTTCTTC
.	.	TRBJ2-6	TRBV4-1	CASSQDRGSGANVLTF	TGCGCCAGCAGCCAAGATAGGGGCTCTGGGGCCAACGTCCTGACTTTC
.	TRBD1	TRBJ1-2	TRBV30	CASRGKEFRGYTF	TGTGCCTCCAGGGGGAAAGAGTTTCGTGGCTACACCTTC
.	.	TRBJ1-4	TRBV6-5	CASSPMTATNEKLFF	TGTGCCAGCAGCCCCATGACAGCAACTAATGAAAAACTGTTTTTT
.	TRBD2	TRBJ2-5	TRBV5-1	CASSRTSGGQETQYF	TGCGCCAGCAGCAGGACTAGCGGGGGCCAAGAGACCCAGTACTTC
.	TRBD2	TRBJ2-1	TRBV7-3	CASSPQGGEQFF	TGTGCCAGCAGCCCTCAGGGAGGGGAGCAGTTCTTC
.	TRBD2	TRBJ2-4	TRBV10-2	CASISVAGGGIQYF	TGCGCCAGCATTTCGGTAGCGGGGGGGGGCATTCAGTACTTC
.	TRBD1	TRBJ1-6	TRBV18	CASSPRVGGGGSPLHF	TGTGCCAGCTCACCAAGGGTAGGAGGGGGCGGTTCACCCCTCCACTTT
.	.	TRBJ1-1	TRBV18	CASLGQNTEAFF	TGTGCCAGCTTAGGACAGAACACTGAAGCTTTCTTT
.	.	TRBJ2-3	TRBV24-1	CATSDTGDTQYF	TGTGCCACCAGTGATACAGGAGATACGCAGTATTTT
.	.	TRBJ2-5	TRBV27	CASSLIRAGRETQYF	TGTGCCAGCAGTTTAATTAGAGCAGGAAGGGAGACCCAGTACTTC
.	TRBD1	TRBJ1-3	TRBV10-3	CAISSPGGADVNTIYF	TGTGCCATCAGTTCCCCAGGGGGCGCAGATGTAAACACCATATATTTT
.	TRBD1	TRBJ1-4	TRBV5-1	CASSSTGGSNEKLFF	TGCGCCAGCAGCTCCACAGGGGGCAGTAATGAAAAACTGTTTTTT
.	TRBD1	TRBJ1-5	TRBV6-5	CATRTGVSNQPQHF	TGTGCCACCCGAACAGGGGTGAGCAATCAGCCCCAGCATTTT
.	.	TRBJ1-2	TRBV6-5	CASSGNRLSYGYTF	TGTGCCAGCAGCGGAAACAGGTTGAGCTATGGCTACACCTTC
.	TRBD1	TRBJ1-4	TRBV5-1	CASSVQQGAYEKLFF	TGCGCCAGCAGCGTGCAACAGGGGGCATATGAAAAACTGTTTTTT
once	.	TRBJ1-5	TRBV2	CASSDSAGYQPQHF	TGTGCCAGCAGTGACAGCGCGGGTTATCAGCCCCAGCATTTT
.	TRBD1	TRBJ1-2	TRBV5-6	CASSYLDRGYGYTF	TGTGCCAGCAGCTATCTGGACAGGGGCTATGGCTACACCTTC
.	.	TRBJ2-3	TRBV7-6	CASSRDFTDTQYF	TGTGCCAGCAGCAGGGACTTCACAGATACGCAGTATTTT
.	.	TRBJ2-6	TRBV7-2	CASSSSGASRANVLTF	TGTGCCAGCAGCTCCTCTGGGGCGTCGAGGGCCAACGTCCTGACTTTC
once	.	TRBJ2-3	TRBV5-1	CASSISGDTTDTQYF	TGCGCCAGCAGCATCTCCGGGGACACTACAGATACGCAGTATTTT
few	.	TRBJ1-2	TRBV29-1	CSAEQSPRGYGYTF	TGCAGCGCCGAACAGAGCCCTCGGGGCTATGGCTACACCTTC
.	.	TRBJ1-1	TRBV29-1	CSVRGATEAFF	TGCAGCGTTCGCGGAGCCACTGAAGCTTTCTTT
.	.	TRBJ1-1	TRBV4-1	CASSHQRGGYTEAFF	TGCGCCAGCAGCCACCAAAGGGGCGGATACACTGAAGCTTTCTTT
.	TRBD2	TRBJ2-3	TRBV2	CASSVPRAGGWSTDTQYF	TGTGCCAGCAGCGTCCCTAGAGCGGGGGGATGGAGCACAGATACGCAGTATTTT
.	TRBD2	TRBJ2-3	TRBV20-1	CSASRTSGGQSTDTQYF	TGCAGTGCTAGTCGGACTAGCGGGGGTCAAAGCACAGATACGCAGTATTTT
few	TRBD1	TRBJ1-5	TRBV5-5	CASSSDQGGNQPQHF	TGTGCCAGCAGCTCCGATCAGGGGGGAAATCAGCCCCAGCATTTT
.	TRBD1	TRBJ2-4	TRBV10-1	CASRGDRAVSISCGKNIQYF	TGCGCCAGCAGGGGGGACAGGGCGGTAAGTATAAGTTGTGGCAAAAACATTCAGTACTTC
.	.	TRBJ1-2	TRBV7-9	CASRPEAVGNYGYTF	TGTGCCAGCAGGCCAGAGGCAGTCGGAAACTATGGCTACACCTTC
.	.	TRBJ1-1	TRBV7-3	CASSLARNTEAFF	TGTGCCAGCAGCTTAGCCAGGAACACTGAAGCTTTCTTT
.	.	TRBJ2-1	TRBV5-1	CASSLRVQGEGNEQFF	TGCGCCAGCAGCTTGAGGGTACAGGGAGAAGGCAATGAGCAGTTCTTC
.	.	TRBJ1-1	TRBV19	CASEEGGRRAFF	TGTGCCAGTGAAGAGGGTGGCAGGCGAGCTTTCTTT
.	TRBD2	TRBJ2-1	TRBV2	CASSEMKRGGLNEQFF	TGTGCCAGCAGTGAGATGAAGCGGGGGGGCCTTAATGAGCAGTTCTTC
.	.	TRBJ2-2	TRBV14	CASSQGRDEREGELFF	TGTGCCAGCAGCCAAGGGAGGGACGAACGCGAAGGGGAGCTGTTTTTT
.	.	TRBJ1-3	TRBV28	CASSLDISGNTIYF	TGTGCCAGCAGCTTAGACATCTCTGGAAACACCATATATTTT
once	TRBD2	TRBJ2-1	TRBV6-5	CASIPLAGGSNEQFF	TGTGCCAGCATCCCCCTAGCGGGGGGAAGCAATGAGCAGTTCTTC
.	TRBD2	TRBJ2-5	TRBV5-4	CASSPGLAGGRETQYF	TGTGCCAGCAGCCCGGGACTAGCGGGGGGGCGGGAGACCCAGTACTTC
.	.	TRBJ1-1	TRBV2	CASSDAQWNTEAFF	TGTGCCAGCAGTGATGCTCAGTGGAACACTGAAGCTTTCTTT
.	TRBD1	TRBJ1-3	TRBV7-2	CASSPRTGSGNTIYF	TGTGCCAGCAGCCCCCGGACAGGCTCTGGAAACACCATATATTTT
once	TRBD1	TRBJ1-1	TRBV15	CATSRTGLMNTEAFF	TGTGCCACCAGCAGGACAGGGTTAATGAACACTGAAGCTTTCTTT
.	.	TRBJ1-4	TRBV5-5	CASSLAPRATNEKLFF	TGTGCCAGCAGCTTGGCTCCACGAGCAACTAATGAAAAACTGTTTTTT
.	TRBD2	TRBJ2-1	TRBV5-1	CASSPLQASGGLSSYNEQFF	TGCGCCAGCAGCCCCCTACAGGCTAGCGGGGGCCTGAGCTCCTACAATGAGCAGTTCTTC
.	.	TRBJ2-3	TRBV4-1	CASSPLSRGTDTQYF	TGCGCCAGCAGCCCCCTGTCCAGGGGCACAGATACGCAGTATTTT
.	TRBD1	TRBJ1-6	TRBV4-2	CASSHQGAGSYNSPLHF	TGTGCCAGCAGCCATCAGGGGGCTGGGTCCTATAATTCACCCCTCCACTTT
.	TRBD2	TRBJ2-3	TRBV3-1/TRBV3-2	CASKERGGADTQYF	TGTGCCAGCAAGGAGCGGGGGGGCGCAGATACGCAGTATTTT
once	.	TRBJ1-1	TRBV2	CASISVSRLEAFF	TGTGCCAGCATATCTGTATCGCGACTTGAAGCTTTCTTT
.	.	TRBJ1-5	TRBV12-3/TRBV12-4	CASSLQEGQPQHF	TGTGCCAGCAGTCTCCAGGAGGGGCAGCCCCAGCATTTT
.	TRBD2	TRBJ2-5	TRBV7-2	CASSPGTSSETQYF	TGTGCCAGCAGCCCCGGGACTAGCTCAGAGACCCAGTACTTC
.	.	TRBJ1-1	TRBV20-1	CSAGEESAFF	TGCAGTGCTGGGGAGGAGTCGGCTTTCTTT